This entry concerns a single T cell receptor (beta chain). Its antigen is undetermined. 13 Jbeta primers and 60 Vbeta primers were used for the PCR. Clones were read by immunoSEQ multiplex PCR, and TCRdb kept only the in-frame ones, dropping some. The sample lists approximately 130,000 clones, approximately 75% seen once, with under 5.5% in the top ten. As for the donors, each was a healthy bone marrow donor. This specimen belongs to a study of cytomegalovirus exposure and HLA in healthy donors. Study summary: Around 85 million unique TCR sequences came from HLA-typed donors in an early release.

Study-wide findings and caveats: A later analysis linked around 15,000 TCR beta sequences to HLA alleles at 0.05 false discovery rate. Three chains tied to CMV proved CMV antigen-specific in vitro.

The V and J ends lost 0 bases and 1 base respectively, with 12 bases between them. CDR3 length: 16 amino acids. CDR1 is MGHRA, CDR2 YSYEKL, per germline. The source material was PBMCs. V usage is TRBV4-1 and J usage is TRBJ2-5, with D possibly being TRBD2 (5 bases). The sequence was obtained from a man between 45 and 60 years old in good health and CMV-seropositive. CDR3 sequence: CASSQDLDYLQETQYF. The DNA of the CDR3 is TGCGCCAGCAGCCAAGATCTCGACTACCTCCAAGAGACCCAGTACTTC.